These 2 T cell receptor beta chains came from one sample sequenced in a study of breast tumors, draining lymph nodes, adjacent tissues. Via MiXCR, TCRdb re-called the multiplex PCR reads, giving one row per CDR3 protein. The sample lists about 14,000 distinct CDR3 sequences; roughly 50% were seen once. The material sequenced was tumor-adjacent breast tissue. These receptors originate from a female donor with breast cancer. Some clones in this sample may be carry-over from other donors' samples.

This chain uses TRBV2 with TRBJ2-5, with 8 bases aligning to TRBD1. Germline V lookup: CDR1 SNHLY, CDR2 FYNNEI. The CDR3 covers 15 residues. Trimming cost V 7 bases and J 1 base; bases outside gene matches: 8. CDR3 nucleotide sequence: TGTGCCAGCACCTCAATGGGACAGGCCCAAGAGACCCAGTACTTC. It is translated as CASTSMGQAQETQYF.

The chain is built from TRBV2 and TRBJ2-4; D possibly matches TRBD1 or TRBD2 (5 bases each). Deletions cut 2 bases from V and 8 bases from J, with 16 bases between. The CDR3 covers 15 residues. Germline V gene data show CDR1 as SNHLY and CDR2 as FYNNEI. As DNA, the CDR3 is TGTGCCAGCAGTGAACGTCTTGGGGGTAGAGACATTCAGTACTTC. This encodes CASSERLGGRDIQYF.